This is a list of T cell receptor beta chains from one sample in a study of identical twins. Via MiXCR, TCRdb re-called the 5' RACE reads, giving one row per CDR3 protein. The sample includes hundreds of thousands of distinct CDR3 sequences, 15% to 20% seen only once; the top ten take around 13%. These data also featured in a second study, about T cells expressing NK-cell markers.

The sequencing sample was made of PBMCs. These TCRs come from a woman aged 18-29 years in good health. Each CDR3 is given with its conserved first and last residue. The order of the fields is J gene, V gene, CDR3 protein.

J: TRBJ2-7
V: TRBV2
CDR3: CASGRRHEQYF

J: TRBJ2-3
V: TRBV10-3
CDR3: CAMRAGGLLSPDTQYF

J: TRBJ2-5
V: TRBV12-3/TRBV12-4
CDR3: CASSKWETQYF

J: TRBJ1-6
V: TRBV12-3/TRBV12-4
CDR3: CASRGQGESPLHF

J: TRBJ1-1
V: TRBV11-2
CDR3: CASSLRRWTGIAFF

J: TRBJ1-5
V: TRBV18
CDR3: CASSPGGSNQPQHF

J: TRBJ2-3
V: TRBV3-1
CDR3: CASSPPLKTTDTQYF

J: TRBJ2-2
V: TRBV6-1
CDR3: CATTPYRGTGELFF

J: TRBJ1-1
V: TRBV20-1
CDR3: CSASARENTEAFF

J: TRBJ1-5
V: TRBV6-6
CDR3: CASSSQDQPQHF

J: TRBJ2-2
V: TRBV6-5
CDR3: CASASYRELFF

J: TRBJ2-5
V: TRBV6-4
CDR3: CASTLKRVRGLAGRGSETQYF

J: TRBJ1-5
V: TRBV25-1
CDR3: CASSAGTGGSQPQHF

J: TRBJ2-3
V: TRBV29-1
CDR3: CSVHLRTGALTDTQYF

J: TRBJ1-6
V: TRBV12-3/TRBV12-4
CDR3: CASTWGASSYNSPLHF

J: TRBJ2-3
V: TRBV7-2
CDR3: CASSLSGTGTDTQYF

J: TRBJ1-6
V: TRBV7-2
CDR3: CASSLDGPLYNSPLHF

J: TRBJ1-1
V: TRBV12-3/TRBV12-4
CDR3: CASSLIGFTEAFF

J: TRBJ2-4
V: TRBV11-2
CDR3: CASSLVAGQGASKNIQYF

J: TRBJ2-3
V: TRBV12-3/TRBV12-4
CDR3: CASSHDLLGDTQYF

J: TRBJ2-5
V: TRBV4-3
CDR3: CASSQDTAGYQETQYF

J: TRBJ2-2
V: TRBV20-1
CDR3: CSARDHSSGSAGELFF

J: TRBJ2-1
V: TRBV4-3
CDR3: CASSGVWEQFF

J: TRBJ1-3
V: TRBV3-1
CDR3: CASSQRKGTIYF

J: TRBJ1-1
V: TRBV5-1
CDR3: CASSPRQTFVGEAFF

J: TRBJ2-1
V: TRBV7-3
CDR3: CASSLTGTSGSNEQFF

J: TRBJ2-7
V: TRBV7-2
CDR3: CASSRDRAMTYEQYF

J: TRBJ2-3
V: TRBV20-1
CDR3: CSARVAGGHDTQYF

J: TRBJ2-7
V: TRBV3-1
CDR3: CASSQVDRGREQYF

J: TRBJ2-1
V: TRBV6-2/TRBV6-3
CDR3: CASSRRLDNNEQFF

J: TRBJ2-7
V: TRBV15
CDR3: CATSRDHEQYF

J: TRBJ2-7
V: TRBV12-3/TRBV12-4
CDR3: CASSLDRARNEQYF

J: TRBJ1-2
V: TRBV7-2
CDR3: CASSLDTGYTF

J: TRBJ2-1
V: TRBV7-6
CDR3: CASSLEGSRGEQFF

J: TRBJ2-5
V: TRBV2
CDR3: CASSGRWRGTETQYF

J: TRBJ1-1
V: TRBV29-1
CDR3: CSVGGESGRAFF

J: TRBJ1-1
V: TRBV11-3
CDR3: CASNGDSTEAFF

J: TRBJ2-7
V: TRBV9
CDR3: CASSVGSGGTYEQYF

J: TRBJ1-1
V: TRBV25-1
CDR3: CASSRRDNTEAFF

J: TRBJ2-5
V: TRBV25-1
CDR3: CASSFRVETQYF

J: TRBJ1-1
V: TRBV5-1
CDR3: CASSDQGDTEAFF

J: TRBJ2-1
V: TRBV4-3
CDR3: CASSQGSGIGIYNEQFF

J: TRBJ1-2
V: TRBV6-1
CDR3: CATAGVHYGYTF

J: TRBJ1-6
V: TRBV6-1
CDR3: CASKPGQGLYNSPLHF

J: TRBJ2-7
V: TRBV5-1
CDR3: CASSLGFGRDYEQYF

J: TRBJ2-2
V: TRBV6-5
CDR3: CASSYSVSPGELFF

J: TRBJ2-7
V: TRBV5-1
CDR3: CASSLEGAGISYEQYF

J: TRBJ2-7
V: TRBV15
CDR3: CATSSERPFLYF

J: TRBJ2-1
V: TRBV20-1
CDR3: CMPRGPLRNEQFF